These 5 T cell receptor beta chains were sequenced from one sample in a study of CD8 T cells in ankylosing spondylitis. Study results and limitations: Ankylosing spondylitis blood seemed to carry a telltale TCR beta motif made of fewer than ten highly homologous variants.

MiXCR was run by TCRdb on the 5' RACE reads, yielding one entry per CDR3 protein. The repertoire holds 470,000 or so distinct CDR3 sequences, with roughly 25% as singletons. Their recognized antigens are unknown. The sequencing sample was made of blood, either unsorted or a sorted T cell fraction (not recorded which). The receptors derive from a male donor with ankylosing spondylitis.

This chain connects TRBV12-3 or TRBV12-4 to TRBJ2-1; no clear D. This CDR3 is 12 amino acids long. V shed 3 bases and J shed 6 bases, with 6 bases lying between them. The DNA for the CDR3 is TGTGCCAGCAGTTTGTTGACCAATGAGCAGTTCTTC. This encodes CASSLLTNEQFF.

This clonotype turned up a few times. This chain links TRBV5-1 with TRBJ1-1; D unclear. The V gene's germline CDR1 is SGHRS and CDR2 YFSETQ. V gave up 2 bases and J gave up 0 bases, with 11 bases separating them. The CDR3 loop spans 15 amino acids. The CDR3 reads CASSLAGPLNTEAFF. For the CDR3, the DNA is TGCGCCAGCAGCTTAGCCGGGCCCTTGAACACTGAAGCTTTCTTT.

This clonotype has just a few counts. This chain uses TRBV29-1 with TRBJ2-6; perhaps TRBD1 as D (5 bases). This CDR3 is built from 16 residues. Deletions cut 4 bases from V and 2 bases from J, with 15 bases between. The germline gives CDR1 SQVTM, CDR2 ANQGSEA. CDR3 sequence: CSVGGMGLAGANVLTF. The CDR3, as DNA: TGCAGCGTTGGGGGAATGGGGCTGGCTGGGGCCAACGTCCTGACTTTC.

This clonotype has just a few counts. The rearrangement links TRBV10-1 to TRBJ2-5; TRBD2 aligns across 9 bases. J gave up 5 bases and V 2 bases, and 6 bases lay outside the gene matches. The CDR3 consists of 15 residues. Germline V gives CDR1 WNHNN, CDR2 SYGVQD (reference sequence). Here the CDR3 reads CASSESLAGRETQYF. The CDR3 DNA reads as TGCGCCAGCAGTGAGAGTCTAGCGGGAAGGGAGACCCAGTACTTC.

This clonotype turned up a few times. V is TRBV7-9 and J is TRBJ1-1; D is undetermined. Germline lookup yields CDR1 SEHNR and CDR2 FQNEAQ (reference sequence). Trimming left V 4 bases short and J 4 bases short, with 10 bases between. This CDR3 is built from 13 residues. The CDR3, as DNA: TGTGCCAGCAGCTGGAAAGTCGGCACTGAAGCTTTCTTT. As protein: CASSWKVGTEAFF.